This T cell receptor beta chain was sequenced for a study of neurological immune-mediated disorders. A 10-nucleotide random UMI tagged transcripts in template-switch 5'RACE cDNA synthesis. MiXCR, applied by TCRdb to the 5' RACE reads, yields one record per CDR3 protein. The sample holds more than 30,000 distinct CDR3 sequences, less than 15% seen once. This clonotype is medium-sized within its sample. CDR3 length: 11 amino acids. CDR1 and CDR2 from the germline V gene are LGHNA and YNFKEQ. V lost 7 bases and J 5 bases, leaving 8 bases between the germline ends. Time point specified: technical triplicate 2.

The V gene is TRBV4-2, the J gene TRBJ1-2, with D tentatively TRBD1 (5 bases). The sequenced sample consisted of CD4+ T cells from blood. The sequence came from a female donor with HTLV-1-associated myelopathy (HAM/TSP). The CDR3 DNA reads TGTGCCAGCAACCAGGGATATGGCTACACCTTC. As protein: CASNQGYGYTF.